The next 32 T cell receptor beta chains were all read from a single sample in a study of blood T cell repertoires in COVID-19. The assay was immunoSEQ multiplex PCR, and TCRdb's table has in-frame clones only and misses some. The sample carries some 350,000 clones, roughly 90% recorded once. Material for sequencing was peripheral blood. The receptors come from a woman in her seventies with COVID-19, enrolled during active disease.

The CDR3 DNA sequence: TGTGCCAGCAGCCTGAGTTGGGGGAGGGATCAGCCCCAGCATTTT. Its translation is CASSLSWGRDQPQHF. V gene TRBV7-2 combines with J gene TRBJ1-5; maybe TRBD1 (5 bases). Germline V gene lookup returns CDR1 SGHTA and CDR2 FQGNSA. The CDR3 runs 15 residues. V dropped 5 bases and J dropped 5 bases, with 16 bases sitting between them.

This sequence joins TRBV3-1 (or the pseudogene TRBV3-2) and TRBJ1-1; a weak D match, TRBD1 (5 bases). The CDR3 length is 18 residues. Germline assignment: CDR1 LGHDT and CDR2 YNNKEL (reference sequence). V lost 0 bases to trimming and J lost 3 bases, with 20 bases between them. The CDR3 nucleotides are TGTGCCAGCAGCCAAGAATTTAAAGGGCGGGGAGGGGACACTGAAGCTTTCTTT. It encodes CASSQEFKGRGGDTEAFF.

The V call is TRBV6-4, the J call TRBJ1-2; 7 bases are a match to TRBD1. The CDR3 is 13 residues long. Germline-derived CDR1 and CDR2 are MRHNA and SNTAGT. Trimming at V came to 4 bases and at J to 3 bases, leaving 2 bases not matched to a gene. DNA for the CDR3: TGTGCCAGCAGTGCCGGGACAGACTATGGCTACACCTTC. The encoded protein is CASSAGTDYGYTF.

The genes are TRBV4-2 and TRBJ1-6; 7 positions match TRBD1. V lost 4 bases and J lost 8; bases outside the gene matches: 17. The germline CDR1 and CDR2 sequences are LGHNA and YNFKEQ. There are 18 residues in the CDR3. CDR3 amino acids: CASSRDRDSLKGYSPLHF. The CDR3 nucleotides are TGTGCCAGCAGCCGGGACAGAGACAGTTTGAAGGGGTATTCACCCCTCCACTTT.

This clone was picked up one time. This rearrangement joins TRBV6-5 to TRBJ1-3; D is ambiguous. The CDR3 contains 14 residues. V lost 5 bases to trimming and J lost 0 bases, with 8 bases between them. Germline V gene data show CDR1 as MNHEY and CDR2 as SVGAGI. The CDR3 protein is CASSTDYSGNTIYF. The CDR3 DNA is TGTGCCAGCAGTACAGACTACTCTGGAAACACCATATATTTT.

This clone is a singleton in its sample. V and J are TRBV9 and TRBJ2-1; 8 bases match TRBD2. Germline V gives CDR1 SGDLS, CDR2 YYNGEE. The CDR3 is made up of 14 amino acids. Unmatched junction bases numbered 5, after V lost 3 bases and J lost 6 bases. This CDR3 is CASSGSGGLNEQFF. In DNA, the CDR3 is TGTGCCAGCAGCGGGAGCGGGGGCCTCAATGAGCAGTTCTTC.

The chain combines TRBV7-2 with TRBJ1-1; TRBD1 matches at 7 bases. The CDR3 loop spans 14 amino acids. Germline trimming cut 5 bases from V and 5 bases from J; bases unmatched to any gene: 8. CDR1 and CDR2 (germline): SGHTA, FQGNSA. CDR3 DNA: TGTGCCAGCAGCCCACAGGGGTTGAGAACTGAAGCTTTCTTT. This encodes CASSPQGLRTEAFF. Full variable domain (missing parts from reference TRBV7-2 and TRBJ1-1): GAGVSQSPSNKVTEKGKDVELRCDPISGHTALYWYRQSLGQGLEFLIYFQGNSAPDKSGLPSDRFSAERTGGSVSTLTIQRTQQEDSAVYLCASSPQGLRTEAFFGQGTRLTVV.

V usage is TRBV21-1 and J usage is TRBJ1-5. TRBV21-1 is marked as a pseudogene. This CDR3 has 18 amino acids. As DNA, the CDR3 is TGTGCCAGCAGCAAAGCGTTGAAACGGACTTATAGCAATCAGCCCCAGCATTTT. Translated, it gives CASSKALKRTYSNQPQHF.

This rearrangement joins TRBV19 to TRBJ2-7; 9 bases map to TRBD1. Germline CDR1 LNHDA, CDR2 SQIVND (reference sequence). Unmatched junction bases numbered 12, after V lost 0 bases and J lost 3 bases. There are 18 residues in the CDR3. The CDR3 spells CASSIDQVGTGKNYEQYF. As DNA, the CDR3 is TGTGCCAGTAGTATAGATCAAGTAGGGACAGGGAAGAACTACGAGCAGTACTTC.

V and J are TRBV27 and TRBJ1-2; D is ambiguous. The V gene's germline CDR1 is MNHEY and CDR2 SMNVEV (reference sequence). This CDR3 is built from 12 residues. V dropped 3 bases and J dropped 8 bases, with 10 bases sitting between them. The CDR3 region has the DNA TGTGCCAGCAGTTTCGGAGGGAACGGCTACACCTTC. It specifies CASSFGGNGYTF.

The chain is built from TRBV9 and TRBJ2-2, with a weak D call TRBD1 (5 bases). V lost 3 bases, J lost 5 bases, and 11 bases lay in between. The CDR3 extends over 14 amino acids. Germline-derived CDR1 and CDR2 are SGDLS and YYNGEE. The CDR3 region is CASSEAGSTGELFF. CDR3 DNA sequence: TGTGCCAGCAGCGAGGCAGGGTCAACCGGGGAGCTGTTTTTT.

The chain has TRBV6-2 or TRBV6-3 and TRBJ2-3; the match to TRBD2 covers 10 bases. V dropped 4 bases and J dropped 3; count of bases not matched to a gene: 4. CDR1 MNHEY and CDR2 SVGEGT come from the germline V gene. CDR3 length: 15 residues. CDR3 sequence (DNA): TGTGCCAGCAGTTCATCGGGACTAGCGACAGATACGCAGTATTTT. Translated: CASSSSGLATDTQYF.

This chain uses TRBV2 with TRBJ2-1, with TRBD1 as a possible D gene (6 bases). Trimming removed 0 bases at V and 10 bases at J, with 16 bases between. The CDR3 consists of 15 residues. Per germline, CDR1 SNHLY and CDR2 FYNNEI. This CDR3 reads CASSEALNRGIEQFF. CDR3 coding DNA: TGTGCCAGCAGTGAAGCGCTAAATAGGGGGATAGAGCAGTTCTTC.

This chain joins TRBV15 and TRBJ2-7, with TRBD1 matching 7 bases. There are 12 residues in the CDR3. CDR1 is LNHNV and CDR2 is YYDKDF in the germline V gene (reference sequence). Losses at the gene ends were 5 bases for V and 11 bases for J; bases not matched to a gene: 9. CDR3 coding DNA: TGTGCCACCAGCGCCAGCGGACAGGAGAAGTACTTC. This gives the protein CATSASGQEKYF.

V gene TRBV27 combines with J gene TRBJ2-7; 7 bases line up with TRBD1. In germline, CDR1 is MNHEY, CDR2 SMNVEV (reference sequence). The CDR3 sequence is 16 residues long. With V trimmed by 0 bases and J by 3 bases, 8 bases remained unmatched. The CDR3 DNA sequence: TGTGCCAGCAGTTTATCCTCCGGGACAGTGTTCTACGAGCAGTACTTC. It translates to CASSLSSGTVFYEQYF.

V and J are TRBV19 and TRBJ1-1; a possible D gene is TRBD1 (5 bases). Germline CDR1 and CDR2: LNHDA and SQIVND (reference sequence). This CDR3 has 12 residues. The ends were cut back, 7 bases at V and 3 bases at J, with 9 bases in the middle. CDR3 residues: CASTGEYTEAFF. CDR3 nucleotide sequence: TGTGCCAGTACGGGGGAGTACACTGAAGCTTTCTTT.

The rearrangement links TRBV6-5 to TRBJ1-6, with 7 bases matching TRBD1. Germline-derived CDR1 and CDR2 are MNHEY and SVGAGI. J gave up 7 bases and V 6 bases, and 6 bases lay outside the gene matches. The CDR3 extends over 14 amino acids. The CDR3 DNA follows: TGTGCCAGCAGGACCGGACAGGAGAATTCACCCCTCCACTTT. This translates into CASRTGQENSPLHF.

The chain carries TRBV19 and TRBJ1-2, with 7 nucleotides matching TRBD1. Germline V gene data show CDR1 as LNHDA and CDR2 as SQIVND (reference sequence). CDR3 length: 14 residues. Trimming removed 4 bases from V and 1 base from J; junction bases left unmatched: 3. DNA of the CDR3: TGTGCCAGTAGTAGGAGGGACAGTAACTATGGCTACACCTTC. Protein: CASSRRDSNYGYTF.

V and J are TRBV6-5 and TRBJ1-1; 7 nucleotides line up with TRBD1. CDR3 length equals 14 residues. The ends lost 4 bases at V and 11 bases at J; junction bases unmatched: 13. Germline loops: CDR1 MNHEY, CDR2 SVGAGI. The CDR3 bases are TGTGCCAGCAGTTCCGCGACAGGGAATCTTGGGGCTTTCTTT. It translates to CASSSATGNLGAFF.

The count of this clone is one. This rearrangement joins TRBV29-1 to TRBJ2-7, with D perhaps TRBD2 (6 bases). Looked up from germline, CDR1 is SQVTM and CDR2 is ANQGSEA. This CDR3 contains 12 residues. V lost 6 bases to trimming and J lost 3 bases, with 12 bases between them. The CDR3 sequence: CSVRDFHYEQYF. CDR3 in DNA: TGCAGCGTACGGGACTTTCACTACGAGCAGTACTTC.

Remarks on this clone: Other nucleotide sequences in the sample specify the same CDR3. The rearrangement joins TRBV14 to TRBJ2-5; possibly TRBD1 for D (6 bases). Germline V lookup: CDR1 SGHDN, CDR2 FVKESK. The CDR3 extends over 14 amino acids. Between the trimmed V and J ends, which lost 3 bases and 5 bases, there was a span of 13 bases. CDR3 residues: CASSQGARSETQYF. The CDR3 nucleotides are TGTGCCAGCAGCCAGGGGGCGCGGAGCGAGACCCAGTACTTC.

This clone was counted a single time. The chain employs TRBV6-1 and TRBJ1-5; the D gene is possibly TRBD1 (5 bases). The CDR3 covers 15 residues. Germline V gene data show CDR1 as MNHNS and CDR2 as SASEGT. Trimming left V 1 base short and J 3 bases short, with 10 bases between. CDR3 DNA: TGTGCCAGCAGTGAAGACAGGCAGCTCAATCAGCCCCAGCATTTT. Translated: CASSEDRQLNQPQHF.

The V gene is TRBV28, the J gene TRBJ1-2, with TRBD1 matching 10 bases. V shed 3 bases, J shed 4 bases, and the junction held 8 bases outside the gene matches. The CDR3 runs 16 residues. CDR1 and CDR2 (germline): MDHEN, SYDVKM. The CDR3 coding sequence is TGTGCCAGCAGTTTGGGGACAGGGGCGAGGGGCTATGGCTACACCTTC. It is translated as CASSLGTGARGYGYTF.

The chain is built from TRBV19 and TRBJ2-1; 7 bases are shared with TRBD1. With V trimmed by 4 bases and J by 6 bases, 6 bases remained unmatched. Per the germline V gene, CDR1 is LNHDA and CDR2 is SQIVND (reference sequence). The CDR3 is 14 amino acids. As DNA, the CDR3 is TGTGCCAGTAGTAATAACAGGGGAATCAATGAGCAGTTCTTC. Translating gives CASSNNRGINEQFF. Supplemented by reference TRBV19 and TRBJ2-1, the full variable domain reads DGGITQSPKYLFRKEGQNVTLSCEQNLNHDAMYWYRQDPGQGLRLIYYSQIVNDFQKGDIAEGYSVSREKKESFPLTVTSAQKNPTAFYLCASSNNRGINEQFFGPGTRLTVL.

This clone was observed once. The rearrangement joins TRBV28 to TRBJ1-6; D remains unclear. Trimming stripped 2 bases from V and 11 bases from J, with 13 bases between. Per the germline V gene, CDR1 is MDHEN and CDR2 is SYDVKM. This CDR3 is 14 amino acids long. The CDR3 DNA reads as TGTGCCAGCAGTTTAGGTACTCGCGGGGCACCCCTCCACTTT. Translating it yields CASSLGTRGAPLHF.

This clone appeared many times. Here the CDR3 reads CASSPGNSYNEQFF. CDR3 bases: TGTGCCAGCAGCCCAGGGAACTCCTACAATGAGCAGTTCTTC. This chain uses TRBV7-9 with TRBJ2-1; tentatively, D is TRBD1 (5 bases). CDR1 is SEHNR and CDR2 is FQNEAQ in the germline V gene (reference sequence). The CDR3 is 14 residues long. The V gene lost 5 bases and the J gene lost 0 bases, with 8 bases spanning the gap.

The chain combines TRBV19 with TRBJ1-2; D unresolved. The CDR3 has 16 amino acids. V lost 6 bases and J 0 bases, leaving 17 bases between the germline ends. Germline loops: CDR1 LNHDA, CDR2 SQIVND (reference sequence). The CDR3 sequence is CASRISVRGANYGYTF. DNA of the CDR3: TGTGCCAGTAGGATATCCGTCCGGGGAGCTAACTATGGCTACACCTTC.

This clone appeared once. The DNA for the CDR3 is TGTGCCAGCAGCGTCTCGGGGGTCCTCTCCTACAATGAGCAGTTCTTC. Protein sequence: CASSVSGVLSYNEQFF. The V call is TRBV9, the J call TRBJ2-1, with D possibly being TRBD2 (6 bases). The CDR3 sequence is 16 residues long. Trimming left V 2 bases short and J 0 bases short, with 12 bases between. Looked up from germline, CDR1 is SGDLS and CDR2 is YYNGEE.

The chain uses TRBV3-1 (or the pseudogene TRBV3-2) and TRBJ2-7; 8 bases fit TRBD2. The CDR3 totals 18 residues. With 0 bases clipped from V and 3 bases from J, the junction kept 13 bases outside the gene matches. Germline CDR1 LGHDT, CDR2 YNNKEL (reference sequence). CDR3 in amino acids: CASSQERSGGPLDYEQYF. The DNA for the CDR3 is TGTGCCAGCAGCCAAGAAAGGAGCGGGGGACCCTTGGACTACGAGCAGTACTTC.

The V and J genes are TRBV7-9 and TRBJ2-3; TRBD1 matches 8 bases. This CDR3 is 17 amino acids long. V shed 5 bases and J 0 bases; nucleotides not matched to a gene: 10. Germline CDR1 is SEHNR and CDR2 is FQNEAQ (reference sequence). CDR3 sequence: CASSPYQGARSTDTQYF. The CDR3 DNA follows: TGTGCCAGCAGCCCCTATCAGGGGGCGCGAAGCACAGATACGCAGTATTTT.

V and J are TRBV9 and TRBJ2-1; 7 bases agree with TRBD1. Germline CDR1 is SGDLS and CDR2 is YYNGEE. The CDR3 loop spans 15 amino acids. V lost 3 bases, J lost 1 base, and 4 bases stayed unmatched. The CDR3: CASSGQGNSYNEQFF. The CDR3 DNA follows: TGTGCCAGCAGCGGACAGGGAAATTCCTACAATGAGCAGTTCTTC.

This chain links TRBV7-9 with TRBJ1-2, with TRBD1 matching over 9 bases. Trimming cost V 0 bases and J 7 bases; bases outside gene matches: 0. The CDR3 contains 13 residues. Germline assignment: CDR1 SEHNR and CDR2 FQNEAQ (reference sequence). CDR3 sequence (DNA): TGTGCCAGCAGCTTAGCACAGGGGGCTGGCTACACCTTC. This sequence encodes CASSLAQGAGYTF.